A single TCR beta chain is shown here with its context. All enrollees were roughly 18 to 90 years old and from 25 or so US areas. The sample comes from a study of blood T cell repertoires in COVID-19. This CDR3 has 15 residues. V shed 5 bases and J shed 5 bases, with 15 bases lying between them. The germline V gene encodes CDR1 MDHEN and CDR2 SYDVKM. Measured with immunoSEQ multiplex PCR; TCRdb has only the in-frame clones, and not every one. The table records roughly 260,000 clones, 91% of them present only once. This chain uses TRBV28 with TRBJ1-4; no firm D call. The sequence came from a human donor in a cohort exposed to, infected with or recovered from COVID-19 (not recorded which). The donor label of this sample is uncertain. Specimen: PBMCs or T cells enriched from blood (not recorded which). The CDR3 DNA reads TGTGCCAGCAGTGCCTCAACGGGTGGCAATGAAAAACTGTTTTTT. Translating gives CASSASTGGNEKLFF.